Detailed here is one T cell receptor (beta chain). Its specificity is not known. The data were produced by immunoSEQ multiplex PCR, yet TCRdb's version contains in-frame clones alone and is incomplete. The sample consists of around 18,000 clones, about 95% of them appearing once. These data are taken from a study of graft-versus-host responses after intestinal transplantation. Turning to the study itself: Every recipient had anti-thymocyte globulin induction and about three years of tacrolimus plus steroids. Overall study results and limits: Peak circulating GvH clone levels were associated with early post-transplant HvG declines. Marrow from the recipient contained GvH clones, some of which had appeared first in ileum or blood.

The source material was PBMCs, sampled 23 days after intestinal transplant. The receptor was derived from a human patient who received an intestinal transplant, so some T cells may come from the graft donor.

The CDR3, as DNA: TGTGCCAGCAGTTACAAAAATACAGGGGATCAGCCCCAGCATTTT. Translated, it gives CASSYKNTGDQPQHF. The V gene is TRBV6-5, the J gene TRBJ1-5; 7 bases agree with TRBD1. The CDR3 has 15 amino acids. Trimming removed 2 bases from V and 5 bases from J; junction bases left unmatched: 6. CDR1 is MNHEY, CDR2 SVGAGI, per germline.